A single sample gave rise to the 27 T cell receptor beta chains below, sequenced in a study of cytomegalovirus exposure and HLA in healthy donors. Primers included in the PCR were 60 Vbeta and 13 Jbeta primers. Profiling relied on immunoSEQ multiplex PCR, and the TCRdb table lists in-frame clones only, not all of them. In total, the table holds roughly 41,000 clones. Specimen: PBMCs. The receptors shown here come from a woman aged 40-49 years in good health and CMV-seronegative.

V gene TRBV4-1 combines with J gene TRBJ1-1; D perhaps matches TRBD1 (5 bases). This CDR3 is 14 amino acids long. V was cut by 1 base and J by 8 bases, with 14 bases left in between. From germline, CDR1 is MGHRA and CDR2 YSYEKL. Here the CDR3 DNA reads TGCGCCAGCAGCCAAGTGGAGGGACCTCTAGAAGCTTTCTTT. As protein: CASSQVEGPLEAFF.

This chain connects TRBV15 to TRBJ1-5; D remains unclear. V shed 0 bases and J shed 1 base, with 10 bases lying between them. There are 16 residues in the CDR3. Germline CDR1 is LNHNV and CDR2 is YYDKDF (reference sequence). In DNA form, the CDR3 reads TGTGCCACCAGCAGAGATCGGGTCGGGAGCAATCAGCCCCAGCATTTT. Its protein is CATSRDRVGSNQPQHF.

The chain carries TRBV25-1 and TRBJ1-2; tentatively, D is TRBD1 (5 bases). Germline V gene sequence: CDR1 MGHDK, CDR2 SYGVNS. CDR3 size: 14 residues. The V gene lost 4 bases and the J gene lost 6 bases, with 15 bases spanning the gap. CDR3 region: CASSAFGGFDGYTF. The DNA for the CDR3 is TGTGCCAGCAGTGCCTTCGGGGGGTTTGATGGCTACACCTTC.

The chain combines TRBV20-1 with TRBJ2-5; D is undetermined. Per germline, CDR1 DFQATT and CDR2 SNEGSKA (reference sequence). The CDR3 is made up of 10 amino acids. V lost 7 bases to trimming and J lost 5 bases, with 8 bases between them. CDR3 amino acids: CSDRSETQYF. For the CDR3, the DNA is TGCAGTGATAGGAGTGAGACCCAGTACTTC.

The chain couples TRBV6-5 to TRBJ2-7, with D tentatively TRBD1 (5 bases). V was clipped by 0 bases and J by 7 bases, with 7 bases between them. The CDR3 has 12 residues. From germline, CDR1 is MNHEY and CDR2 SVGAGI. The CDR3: CASSYSGLEQYF. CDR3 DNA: TGTGCCAGCAGTTACTCGGGGCTGGAGCAGTACTTC.

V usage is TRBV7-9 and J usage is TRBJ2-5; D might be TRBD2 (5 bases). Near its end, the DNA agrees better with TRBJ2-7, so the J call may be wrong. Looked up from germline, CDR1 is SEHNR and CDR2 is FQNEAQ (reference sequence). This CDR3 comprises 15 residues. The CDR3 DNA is TGTGCCAGCAGCCCCCCCCGCGGAGGTTCCTACGAGCAGTACTTC. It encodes CASSPPRGGSYEQYF.

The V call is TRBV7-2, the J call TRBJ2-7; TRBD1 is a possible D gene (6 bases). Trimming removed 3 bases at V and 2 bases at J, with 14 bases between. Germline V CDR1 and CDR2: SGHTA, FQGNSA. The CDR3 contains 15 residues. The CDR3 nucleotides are TGTGCCAGCAGCTTCAGGGGTGGAAGAGCCTACGAGCAGTACTTC. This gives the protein CASSFRGGRAYEQYF.

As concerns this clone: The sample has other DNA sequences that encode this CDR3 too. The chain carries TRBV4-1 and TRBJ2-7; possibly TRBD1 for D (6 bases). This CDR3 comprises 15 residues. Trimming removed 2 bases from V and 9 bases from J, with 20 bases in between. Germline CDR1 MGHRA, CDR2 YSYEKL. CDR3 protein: CASSQQHSQGHVQYF. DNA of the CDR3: TGCGCCAGCAGCCAACAACACTCACAGGGACACGTGCAGTACTTC.

The CDR3 DNA reads TGTGCCAGCAGCCCGCAGTCCTATGGCTACACCTTC. The encoded protein is CASSPQSYGYTF. This chain links TRBV7-9 with TRBJ1-2; D remains unclear. Germline V gives CDR1 SEHNR, CDR2 FQNEAQ (reference sequence). The CDR3 extends over 12 amino acids. Deletions cut 5 bases from V and 4 bases from J, with 8 bases between.

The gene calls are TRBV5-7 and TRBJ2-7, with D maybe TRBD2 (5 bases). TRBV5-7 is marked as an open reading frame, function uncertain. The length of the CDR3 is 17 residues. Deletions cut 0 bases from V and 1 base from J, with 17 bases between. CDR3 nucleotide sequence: TGTGCCAGCAGCTTGGTCCCGGGGTTCCTGAGTTCCTACGAGCAGTACTTC. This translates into CASSLVPGFLSSYEQYF.

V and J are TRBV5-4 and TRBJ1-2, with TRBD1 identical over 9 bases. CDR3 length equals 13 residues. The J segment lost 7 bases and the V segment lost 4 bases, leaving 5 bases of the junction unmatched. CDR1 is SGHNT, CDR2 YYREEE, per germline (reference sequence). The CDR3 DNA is TGTGCCAGCAGCGGACGGGACAGGGTTGGCTACACCTTC. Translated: CASSGRDRVGYTF.

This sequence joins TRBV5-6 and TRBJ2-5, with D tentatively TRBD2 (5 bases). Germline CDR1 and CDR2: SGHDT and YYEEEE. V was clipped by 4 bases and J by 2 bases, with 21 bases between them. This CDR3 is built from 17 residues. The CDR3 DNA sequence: TGTGCCAGCAGCGCCCACTACAGCGGACGAACACAAGAGACCCAGTACTTC. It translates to CASSAHYSGRTQETQYF.

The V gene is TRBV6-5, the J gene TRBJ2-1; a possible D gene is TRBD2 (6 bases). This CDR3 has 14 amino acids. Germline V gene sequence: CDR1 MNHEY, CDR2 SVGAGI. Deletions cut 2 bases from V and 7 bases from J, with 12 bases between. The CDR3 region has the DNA TGTGCCAGCAGTTACGTCGGGGGAGAGAATGAGCAGTTCTTC. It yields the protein CASSYVGGENEQFF.

The CDR3 sequence is CASRLQETQYF. As DNA, the CDR3 is TGTGCCAGCAGGCTACAAGAGACCCAGTACTTC. The rearrangement links TRBV25-1 to TRBJ2-5; the D is unclear. The V end was cut by 6 bases, the J end by 2 bases, with 4 bases between. CDR1 MGHDK and CDR2 SYGVNS come from the germline V gene. CDR3 length equals 11 residues.

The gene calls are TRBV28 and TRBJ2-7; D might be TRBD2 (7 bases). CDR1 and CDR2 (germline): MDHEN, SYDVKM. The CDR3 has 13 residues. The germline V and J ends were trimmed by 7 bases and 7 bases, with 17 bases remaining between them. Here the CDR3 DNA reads TGTGCCAGCACCCCGGGGGGCCGGGAGGAGCAGTACTTC. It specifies CASTPGGREEQYF.

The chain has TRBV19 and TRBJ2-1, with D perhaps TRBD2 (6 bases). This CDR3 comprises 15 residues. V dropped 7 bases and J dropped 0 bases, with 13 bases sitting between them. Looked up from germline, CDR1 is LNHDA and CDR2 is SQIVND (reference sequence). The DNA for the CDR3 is TGTGCCAGTACCGATAGCGGAAGCTCCTACAATGAGCAGTTCTTC. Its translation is CASTDSGSSYNEQFF.

CDR3 nucleotides: TGTGCCAGCAGTTTATGGCAGTTGAACACTGAAGCTTTCTTT. Its translation: CASSLWQLNTEAFF. The genes are TRBV28 and TRBJ1-1; no reliable D call. With 0 bases removed from V and 0 bases from J, the gap between germline ends came to 5 bases. From germline, CDR1 is MDHEN and CDR2 SYDVKM. The CDR3 is 14 residues long.

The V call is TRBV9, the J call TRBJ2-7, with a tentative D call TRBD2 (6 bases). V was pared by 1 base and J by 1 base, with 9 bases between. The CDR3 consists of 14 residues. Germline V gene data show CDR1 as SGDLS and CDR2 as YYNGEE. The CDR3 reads CASSVTSTSYEQYF. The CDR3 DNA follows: TGTGCCAGCAGCGTAACTAGCACATCCTACGAGCAGTACTTC.

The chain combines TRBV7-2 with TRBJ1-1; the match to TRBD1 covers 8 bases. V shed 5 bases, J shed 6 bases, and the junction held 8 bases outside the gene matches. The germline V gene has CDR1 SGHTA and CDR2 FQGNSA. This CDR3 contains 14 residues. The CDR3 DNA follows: TGTGCCAGCAGCCCGATACAGGGGGAAGCTGAAGCTTTCTTT. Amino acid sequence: CASSPIQGEAEAFF.

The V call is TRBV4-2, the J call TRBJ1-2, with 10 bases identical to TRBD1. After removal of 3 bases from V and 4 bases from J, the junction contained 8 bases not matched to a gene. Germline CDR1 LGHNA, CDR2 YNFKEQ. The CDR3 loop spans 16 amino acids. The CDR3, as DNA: TGTGCCAGCAGCCACCCCGGGACAGGGGATGGCTATGGCTACACCTTC. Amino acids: CASSHPGTGDGYGYTF.

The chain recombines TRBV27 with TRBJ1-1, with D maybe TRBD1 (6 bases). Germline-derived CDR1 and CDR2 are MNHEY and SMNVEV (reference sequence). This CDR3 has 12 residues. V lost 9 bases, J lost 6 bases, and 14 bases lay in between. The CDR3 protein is CASWGLVPEAFF. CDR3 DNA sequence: TGTGCCAGTTGGGGGCTTGTTCCTGAAGCTTTCTTT.

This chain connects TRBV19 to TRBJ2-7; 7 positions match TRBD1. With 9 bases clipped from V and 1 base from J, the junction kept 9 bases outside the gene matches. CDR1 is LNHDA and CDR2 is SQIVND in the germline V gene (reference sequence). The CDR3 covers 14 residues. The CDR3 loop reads CARITGALSYEQYF. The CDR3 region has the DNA TGTGCCAGAATAACAGGGGCCTTATCCTACGAGCAGTACTTC.

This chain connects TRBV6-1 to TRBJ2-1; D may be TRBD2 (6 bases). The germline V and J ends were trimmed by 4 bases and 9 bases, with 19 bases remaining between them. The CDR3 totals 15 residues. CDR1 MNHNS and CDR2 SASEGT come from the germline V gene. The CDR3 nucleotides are TGTGCCAGCAGTGTTGGGGGTTTCGGGGGTAGTGAGCAGTTCTTC. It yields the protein CASSVGGFGGSEQFF.

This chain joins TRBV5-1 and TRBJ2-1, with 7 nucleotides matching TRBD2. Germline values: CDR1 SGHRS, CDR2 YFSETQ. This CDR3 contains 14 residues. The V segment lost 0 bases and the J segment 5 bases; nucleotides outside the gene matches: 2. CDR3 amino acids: CASSLVAGDNEQFF. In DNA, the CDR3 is TGCGCCAGCAGCTTGGTAGCGGGCGACAATGAGCAGTTCTTC.

The CDR3 DNA follows: TGTGCCAGCAGCTCGACAGGGAATACCAACGAGCAGTACTTC. Translation: CASSSTGNTNEQYF. The gene calls are TRBV7-9 and TRBJ2-7; 7 bases are a match to TRBD1. Germline-derived CDR1 and CDR2 are SEHNR and FQNEAQ (reference sequence). The CDR3 is made up of 14 amino acids. V lost 4 bases, J lost 5 bases, and 8 bases stayed unmatched.

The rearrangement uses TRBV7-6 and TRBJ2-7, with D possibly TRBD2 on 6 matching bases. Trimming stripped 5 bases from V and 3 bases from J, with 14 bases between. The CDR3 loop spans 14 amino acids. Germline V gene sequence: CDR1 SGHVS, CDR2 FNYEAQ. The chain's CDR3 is CASSPLGGGYEQYF. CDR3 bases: TGTGCCAGCAGCCCCCTGGGGGGAGGCTACGAGCAGTACTTC.

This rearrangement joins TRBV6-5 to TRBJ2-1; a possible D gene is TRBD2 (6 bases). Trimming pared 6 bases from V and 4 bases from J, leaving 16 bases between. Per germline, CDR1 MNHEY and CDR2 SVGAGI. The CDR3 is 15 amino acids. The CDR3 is CASSPGLGDYNEQFF. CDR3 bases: TGTGCCAGCAGCCCGGGACTGGGGGATTACAATGAGCAGTTCTTC.